This passage covers 32 T cell receptor beta chains from one sample sequenced in a study of blood T cell repertoires in COVID-19. Sequencing used immunoSEQ multiplex PCR; TCRdb keeps in-frame clones, though not all of them. This sample carries 150,000 to 200,000 clones, around nine tenths of them seen once, and the ten largest clones take about 6.6%. Sequences were obtained from PBMCs or T cells enriched from blood (not recorded which). All receptors derive from a woman between 50 and 59 years old who had recovered from COVID-19.

The genes are TRBV4-1 and TRBJ2-7, with 10 bases that match TRBD2. The CDR3 is 16 residues long. CDR1 MGHRA and CDR2 YSYEKL come from the germline V gene. V shed 0 bases and J 2 bases; nucleotides not matched to a gene: 4. CDR3: CASSQDRLAGAYEQYF. The CDR3 DNA reads as TGCGCCAGCAGCCAAGATAGGCTAGCGGGGGCCTACGAGCAGTACTTC.

V and J are TRBV5-1 and TRBJ1-2; the D gene is possibly TRBD1 (5 bases). Per the germline V gene, CDR1 is SGHRS and CDR2 is YFSETQ. Trimming removed 3 bases at V and 8 bases at J, with 11 bases between. The CDR3 is made up of 12 amino acids. Here the CDR3 reads CASSSGGYGYTF. CDR3 DNA: TGCGCCAGCAGCTCGGGGGGATACGGCTACACCTTC. Variable domain in full (rest from reference TRBV5-1 and TRBJ1-2): KAGVTQTPRYLIKTRGQQVTLSCSPISGHRSVSWYQQTPGQGLQFLFEYFSETQRNKGNFPGRFSGRQFSNSRSEMNVSTLELGDSALYLCASSSGGYGYTFGSGTRLTVV.

The chain recombines TRBV6-5 with TRBJ1-1; no reliable D call. This CDR3 spans 13 amino acids. Germline V CDR1 and CDR2: MNHEY, SVGAGI. Trimming removed 5 bases at V and 4 bases at J, with 11 bases between. The DNA for the CDR3 is TGTGCCAGCAGTATAAGAGCGGGCACTGAAGCTTTCTTT. Its protein is CASSIRAGTEAFF.

This clone has only a few counts. The V and J genes are TRBV4-3 and TRBJ1-6; D might be TRBD1 (6 bases). The CDR3 sequence is 15 residues long. Trimming left V 0 bases short and J 7 bases short, with 10 bases between. The V gene's germline CDR1 is LGHNA and CDR2 YSLEER. CDR3 sequence reads: CASSQDQGPNSPLHF. The CDR3 coding sequence is TGCGCCAGCAGCCAAGATCAGGGGCCGAATTCACCCCTCCACTTT.

The chain employs TRBV15 and TRBJ2-5; TRBD2 matches 9 bases. The length of the CDR3 is 15 residues. V dropped 1 base and J dropped 4; count of bases not matched to a gene: 4. Germline V gene sequence: CDR1 LNHNV, CDR2 YYDKDF (reference sequence). The CDR3 DNA sequence: TGTGCCACCAGCAGAGCCGGACTAGCGTTAGAGACCCAGTACTTC. Its translation: CATSRAGLALETQYF.

This chain links TRBV19 with TRBJ1-1; D is perhaps TRBD1 (6 bases). The CDR3 loop spans 15 amino acids. From germline, CDR1 is LNHDA and CDR2 SQIVND (reference sequence). V was shortened by 5 bases and J by 1 base, with 14 bases between the two germline ends. The CDR3 spells CASSLRGRSNTEAFF. CDR3 coding DNA: TGTGCCAGTAGTCTCAGGGGACGGTCGAACACTGAAGCTTTCTTT.

This chain uses TRBV7-3 with TRBJ2-4, with D perhaps matching TRBD1 (5 bases). CDR3 length: 14 residues. V was cut by 0 bases and J by 6 bases, with 9 bases left in between. The germline V gene encodes CDR1 SGHTA and CDR2 FQGTGA. CDR3 loop: CASSLTGAANIQYF. The CDR3 DNA follows: TGTGCCAGCAGCTTAACAGGGGCGGCAAACATTCAGTACTTC.

The V and J genes are TRBV6-2 or TRBV6-3 and TRBJ1-1; 8 bases are shared with TRBD1. V lost 5 bases to trimming and J lost 1 base; unmatched junction nucleotides: 6. CDR1 is MNHEY, CDR2 SVGEGT, per germline. CDR3 size: 15 residues. The CDR3 spells CASSNLGTGNTEAFF. Written as DNA, the CDR3 is TGTGCCAGCAGTAACCTAGGGACAGGGAACACTGAAGCTTTCTTT.

The chain recombines TRBV5-1 with TRBJ2-5; 11 nucleotides line up with TRBD1. The CDR3 length is 15 residues. J gave up 5 bases and V 0 bases, and 3 bases lay outside the gene matches. Germline CDR1 reads SGHRS; CDR2 reads YFSETQ. CDR3 DNA: TGCGCCAGCAGCTTGGGGACAGGGGGCGTGGAGACCCAGTACTTC. It is translated as CASSLGTGGVETQYF.

The chain links TRBV11-2 to TRBJ1-5; a weak D match, TRBD1 (5 bases). Trimming removed 3 bases from V and 6 bases from J, with 15 bases in between. CDR1 SGHAT and CDR2 FQNNGV come from the germline V gene. CDR3 length equals 15 residues. The CDR3 region is CASSLSTGGGQPQHF. CDR3 DNA sequence: TGTGCCAGCAGCTTGTCCACAGGCGGCGGTCAGCCCCAGCATTTT.

CDR3 coding DNA: TGTGCCAGCAGCCTAGGCCTGGGGGGGTATGGCTACACCTTC. The encoded protein is CASSLGLGGYGYTF. The chain links TRBV11-2 to TRBJ1-2, with D possibly matching TRBD1 (5 bases). The CDR3 runs 14 residues. Germline V CDR1 and CDR2: SGHAT, FQNNGV. V was cut by 5 bases and J by 5 bases, with 15 bases left in between.

This chain links TRBV9 with TRBJ2-7, with D unclear. Germline V gene data show CDR1 as SGDLS and CDR2 as YYNGEE. The CDR3 is made up of 15 amino acids. Trimming stripped 4 bases from V and 2 bases from J, with 16 bases between. DNA for the CDR3: TGTGCCAGCAGCCTCCGACCGGTGGGCCCCTACGAGCAGTACTTC. It codes for CASSLRPVGPYEQYF.

J is TRBJ1-2 and V is TRBV11-2, with 10 bases that match TRBD1. The germline CDR1 and CDR2 sequences are SGHAT and FQNNGV. The CDR3 has 16 residues. Losses at the gene ends were 2 bases for V and 2 bases for J; bases not matched to a gene: 5. The CDR3 sequence: CASSLKTGGPNYGYTF. The CDR3 DNA sequence: TGTGCCAGCAGCTTAAAGACAGGGGGCCCGAACTATGGCTACACCTTC.

This clone was seen a single time. The J gene is TRBJ2-3, the V gene TRBV3-1 (or the pseudogene TRBV3-2), with 11 bases aligning to TRBD1. From germline, CDR1 is LGHDT and CDR2 YNNKEL (reference sequence). The CDR3 covers 18 residues. The J segment lost 2 bases and the V segment lost 5 bases, leaving 12 bases of the junction unmatched. Here the CDR3 reads CASSGRRTGGRDTDTQYF. In nucleotides, the CDR3 is TGTGCCAGCAGCGGCCGCAGGACAGGGGGCCGCGACACAGATACGCAGTATTTT.

This rearrangement joins TRBV6-6 to TRBJ1-1, with TRBD1 as a possible D gene (6 bases). V was pared by 9 bases and J by 0 bases, with 11 bases between. The CDR3 contains 13 residues. Germline CDR1 is MNHNY and CDR2 is SVGAGI (reference sequence). The CDR3 DNA follows: TGTGCCAGTGAGGACAGAATGAACACTGAAGCTTTCTTT. Protein: CASEDRMNTEAFF.

This rearrangement joins TRBV28 to TRBJ2-7; 7 bases fit TRBD1. Looked up from germline, CDR1 is MDHEN and CDR2 is SYDVKM. J was trimmed by 3 bases and V by 8 bases; bases with no gene match: 10. The CDR3 extends over 14 amino acids. The CDR3 protein is CASSDRDRFYEQYF. CDR3 nucleotides: TGTGCCAGCTCCGACAGGGATAGGTTCTACGAGCAGTACTTC.

J is TRBJ1-2 and V is TRBV4-1; D might be TRBD1 (6 bases). The V and J ends lost 1 base and 3 bases respectively, with 9 bases between them. Germline CDR1 reads MGHRA; CDR2 reads YSYEKL. The CDR3 is 14 amino acids. CDR3 coding DNA: TGCGCCAGCAGCCAAGTTTCAGGGGACTATGGCTACACCTTC. It codes for CASSQVSGDYGYTF.

This chain links TRBV7-5 with TRBJ2-7; the table's TRBD1 call for D was not verified on the DNA. TRBV7-5 is shown as a pseudogene. CDR3 length equals 14 residues. CDR3 bases: TGTGCCAGAAGCTCCTTGACAGGGACCTACGAGCAGTACTTC. Its protein product is CARSSLTGTYEQYF.

The gene calls are TRBV19 and TRBJ1-4; 7 nucleotides match TRBD1. V was clipped by 6 bases and J by 4 bases; unmatched bases: 8. CDR1 and CDR2 from the germline V gene are LNHDA and SQIVND (reference sequence). This CDR3 comprises 15 residues. CDR3 in DNA: TGTGCCAGTAGACTACCGGGACAGAGTAATGAAAAACTGTTTTTT. Protein product: CASRLPGQSNEKLFF.

This clone was observed once. The rearrangement uses TRBV7-2 and TRBJ2-1; TRBD2 matches at 9 bases. Germline lookup yields CDR1 SGHTA and CDR2 FQGNSA. The CDR3 runs 18 residues. The J segment lost 2 bases and the V segment lost 1 base, leaving 9 bases of the junction unmatched. The CDR3 protein is CASSLDSVGGGAYNEQFF. Written as DNA, the CDR3 is TGTGCCAGCAGCTTAGATTCGGTAGGCGGGGGGGCCTACAATGAGCAGTTCTTC.

The chain combines TRBV30 with TRBJ1-1, with D uncertain. The CDR3 sequence is 15 residues long. Germline lookup yields CDR1 GTSNPN and CDR2 SVGIG (reference sequence). V was shortened by 3 bases and J by 1 base, with 15 bases between the two germline ends. The chain's CDR3 is CAWRRVRGENTEAFF. The CDR3 DNA reads TGTGCCTGGAGGAGGGTTAGAGGAGAGAACACTGAAGCTTTCTTT.

This clone was detected once. The chain couples TRBV11-2 to TRBJ2-7, with D possibly TRBD2 on 7 matching bases. With 0 bases removed from V and 4 bases from J, the gap between germline ends came to 13 bases. This CDR3 is 15 amino acids long. CDR1 SGHAT and CDR2 FQNNGV come from the germline V gene. As DNA, the CDR3 is TGTGCCAGCAGCTTAGAAGGCGGGGGCGGGTACGAGCAGTACTTC. It translates to CASSLEGGGGYEQYF. Using reference TRBV11-2 and TRBJ2-7 for the parts outside the CDR3, the full variable domain is EAGVAQSPRYKIIEKRQSVAFWCNPISGHATLYWYQQILGQGPKLLIQFQNNGVVDDSQLPKDRFSAERLKGVDSTLKIQPAKLEDSAVYLCASSLEGGGGYEQYFGPGTRLTVT.

CDR3 region: CASSLGTERNEKLFF. In DNA, the CDR3 is TGTGCCAGCAGCTTGGGGACAGAACGTAATGAAAAACTGTTTTTT. This rearrangement joins TRBV5-4 to TRBJ1-4; the D gene is possibly TRBD1 (6 bases). Trimming shortened V by 0 bases and J by 4 bases, and 10 bases separated the two germline ends. The germline V gene has CDR1 SGHNT and CDR2 YYREEE (reference sequence). This CDR3 is built from 15 residues.

This clone was found once. This sequence joins TRBV2 and TRBJ1-4; tentative D call: TRBD1 (6 bases). This CDR3 region has 15 residues. CDR1 is SNHLY, CDR2 FYNNEI, per germline. Deletions cut 8 bases from V and 7 bases from J, with 20 bases between. The CDR3 region has the DNA TGTGCCAGCTCAGGGGACCGGCCTACCACTGAAAAACTGTTTTTT. This gives the protein CASSGDRPTTEKLFF.

The rearrangement joins TRBV9 to TRBJ1-1; D is undetermined. This CDR3 comprises 16 residues. Between the trimmed V and J ends, which lost 0 bases and 3 bases, there was a span of 15 bases. Per the germline V gene, CDR1 is SGDLS and CDR2 is YYNGEE. The CDR3: CASSVDPTGIYTEAFF. In nucleotides, the CDR3 is TGTGCCAGCAGCGTAGATCCGACGGGGATCTACACTGAAGCTTTCTTT.

The V call is TRBV2, the J call TRBJ2-1; 8 bases are a match to TRBD2. In germline, CDR1 is SNHLY, CDR2 FYNNEI. This CDR3 region has 13 residues. J was trimmed by 9 bases and V by 7 bases; bases with no gene match: 8. CDR3 residues: CASKTSASGEQFF. The CDR3 DNA follows: TGTGCCAGCAAGACTAGCGCGTCTGGTGAGCAGTTCTTC.

This clone was found once. This chain joins TRBV29-1 and TRBJ1-2; 10 bases are a match to TRBD1. Per the germline V gene, CDR1 is SQVTM and CDR2 is ANQGSEA. J gave up 4 bases and V 7 bases, and 6 bases lay outside the gene matches. This CDR3 has 13 amino acids. This chain's CDR3 is CSARQGAGYGYTF. The CDR3 nucleotides read TGCAGCGCCCGACAGGGGGCGGGCTATGGCTACACCTTC.

This chain uses TRBV11-2 with TRBJ2-1; tentatively, D is TRBD2 (5 bases). The CDR3 contains 14 residues. V lost 3 bases and J 4 bases, leaving 10 bases between the germline ends. CDR1 SGHAT and CDR2 FQNNGV come from the germline V gene. Written as DNA, the CDR3 is TGTGCCAGCAGCTTCCGGACTCGTTACAATGAGCAGTTCTTC. The encoded protein is CASSFRTRYNEQFF.

V and J are TRBV20-1 and TRBJ1-2; D is undetermined. The V end was cut by 1 base, the J end by 7 bases, with 4 bases between. The germline V gene encodes CDR1 DFQATT and CDR2 SNEGSKA (reference sequence). This CDR3 is 10 amino acids long. CDR3 residues: CSARAGGYTF. CDR3 DNA: TGCAGTGCTAGAGCCGGTGGCTACACCTTC.

This clone was seen only once. The rearrangement links TRBV5-3 to TRBJ2-1; 11 nucleotides line up with TRBD2. TRBV5-3 is treated as an ORF (open reading frame) with a function not yet certain. The ends lost 0 bases at V and 4 bases at J; junction bases unmatched: 9. CDR3 length equals 18 residues. For the CDR3, the DNA is TGTGCCAGAAGCTTGGCCTGGGTAGCGGGGGGGCGATACAATGAGCAGTTCTTC. It codes for CARSLAWVAGGRYNEQFF.

The CDR3 region is CASSPQGETQYF. Written as DNA, the CDR3 is TGTGCCAGCAGCCCACAGGGAGAGACCCAGTACTTC. This rearrangement joins TRBV3-1 (or the pseudogene TRBV3-2) to TRBJ2-5; perhaps TRBD1 as D (6 bases). From germline, CDR1 is LGHDT and CDR2 YNNKEL (reference sequence). Between the trimmed V and J ends, which lost 4 bases and 4 bases, there was a span of 7 bases. The CDR3 sequence is 12 residues long.

The chain's CDR3 is CASSLAGHSTDTQYF. CDR3 DNA sequence: TGTGCCAGCAGCTTAGCTGGACACAGCACAGATACGCAGTATTTT. The chain is built from TRBV11-2 and TRBJ2-3; D possibly corresponds to TRBD1 (5 bases). Germline loops: CDR1 SGHAT, CDR2 FQNNGV. The CDR3 spans 15 residues. V gave up 1 base and J gave up 0 bases, with 8 bases separating them. Full variable domain (outside the CDR3, taken from reference TRBV11-2 and TRBJ2-3): EAGVAQSPRYKIIEKRQSVAFWCNPISGHATLYWYQQILGQGPKLLIQFQNNGVVDDSQLPKDRFSAERLKGVDSTLKIQPAKLEDSAVYLCASSLAGHSTDTQYFGPGTRLTVL.